This T cell receptor beta chain was captured by sequencing in a study of T cells in Graves' hyperthyroidism and ophthalmopathy. Across the study: Peripheral blood was drawn at first diagnosis, prior to all treatment. Whole-study findings and limits: Ophthalmopathy could be told apart from stable hyperthyroidism with a 13 V-J model. Most thyroid-expanded clonotypes above 0.001 were also found in blood.

The diagnoses drew upon clinical symptoms, serum thyroxine and TRAb, thyroid ultrasound and orbital computed tomography. This CDR3 spans 17 amino acids. Germline lookup yields CDR1 SNHLY and CDR2 FYNNEI. Trimming removed 5 bases at V and 1 base at J, with 20 bases between. TCR beta CDR3 regions were amplified from RNA. During a first-round RT-PCR of the TCR CDR3, the HTBI primer set was used. TCRdb analysed the multiplex PCR reads with MiXCR anew, one entry per CDR3 protein. The table records about 520,000 distinct CDR3 sequences, less than 25% of them present only once. A note on this clonotype: The antigen remains unidentified.

Material for sequencing was blood. The source of this sequence is a woman in her 30s with Graves' ophthalmopathy. The rearrangement links TRBV2 to TRBJ2-5, with D possibly TRBD1 on 6 matching bases. CDR3 sequence reads: CASSPRQDSRPQETQYF. The CDR3 DNA is TGTGCCAGCAGTCCCCGACAGGACAGCCGGCCCCAAGAGACCCAGTACTTC.